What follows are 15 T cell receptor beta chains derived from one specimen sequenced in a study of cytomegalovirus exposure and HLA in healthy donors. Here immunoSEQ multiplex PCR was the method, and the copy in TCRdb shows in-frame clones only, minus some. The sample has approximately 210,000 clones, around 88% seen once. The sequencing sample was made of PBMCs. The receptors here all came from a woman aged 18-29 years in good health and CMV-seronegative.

Here the CDR3 DNA reads TGTGCCAGCACCGGAGACAATGAGCAGTTCTTC. Residues: CASTGDNEQFF. The rearrangement links TRBV7-9 to TRBJ2-1; unclear D gene. Germline assignment: CDR1 SEHNR and CDR2 FQNEAQ (reference sequence). V was shortened by 7 bases and J by 5 bases, with 6 bases between the two germline ends. This CDR3 region has 11 residues.

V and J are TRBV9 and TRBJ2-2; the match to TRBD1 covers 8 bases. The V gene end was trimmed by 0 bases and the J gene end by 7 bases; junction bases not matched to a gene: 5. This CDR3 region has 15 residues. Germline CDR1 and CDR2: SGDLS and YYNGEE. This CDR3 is CASSVGPGGIGELFF. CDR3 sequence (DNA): TGTGCCAGCAGCGTAGGGCCAGGGGGCATCGGGGAGCTGTTTTTT.

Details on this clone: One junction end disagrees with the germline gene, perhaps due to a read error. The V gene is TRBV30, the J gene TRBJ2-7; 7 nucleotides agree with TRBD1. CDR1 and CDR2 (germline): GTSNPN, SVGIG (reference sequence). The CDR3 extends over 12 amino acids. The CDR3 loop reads CAWSVRGPNQSF. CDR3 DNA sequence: TGTGCCTGGAGTGTAAGGGGGCCCAATCAATCTTTC.

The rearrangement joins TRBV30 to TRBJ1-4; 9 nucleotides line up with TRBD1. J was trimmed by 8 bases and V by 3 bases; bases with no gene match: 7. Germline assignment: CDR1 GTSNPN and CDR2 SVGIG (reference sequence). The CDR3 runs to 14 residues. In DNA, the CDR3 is TGTGCCTGGAGCCCGGGACAGGGCGGGGAAAAACTGTTTTTT. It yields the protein CAWSPGQGGEKLFF.

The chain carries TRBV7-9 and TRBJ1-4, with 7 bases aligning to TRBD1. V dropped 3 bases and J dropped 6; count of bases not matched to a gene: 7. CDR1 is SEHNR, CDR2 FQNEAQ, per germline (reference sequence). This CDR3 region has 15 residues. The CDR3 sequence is CASSLRGGKDEKLFF. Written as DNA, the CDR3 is TGTGCCAGCAGCTTGCGAGGGGGCAAGGATGAAAAACTGTTTTTT.

CDR3 DNA sequence: TGTGCCATCAGTCCGAGTCTCACAGGGTTTTTGTACGAGCAGTACTTC. The encoded protein is CAISPSLTGFLYEQYF. V is TRBV10-3 and J is TRBJ2-7; D perhaps matches TRBD1 (6 bases). V was clipped by 5 bases and J by 4 bases, with 21 bases between them. Germline CDR1 and CDR2: ENHRY and SYGVKD. The CDR3 runs 16 residues.

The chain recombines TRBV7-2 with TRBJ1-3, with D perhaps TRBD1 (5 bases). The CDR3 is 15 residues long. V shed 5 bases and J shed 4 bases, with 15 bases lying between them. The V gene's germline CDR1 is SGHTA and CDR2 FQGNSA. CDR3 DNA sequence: TGTGCCAGCAGCAACAGGTTACCTACCGGAAACACCATATATTTT. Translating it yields CASSNRLPTGNTIYF.

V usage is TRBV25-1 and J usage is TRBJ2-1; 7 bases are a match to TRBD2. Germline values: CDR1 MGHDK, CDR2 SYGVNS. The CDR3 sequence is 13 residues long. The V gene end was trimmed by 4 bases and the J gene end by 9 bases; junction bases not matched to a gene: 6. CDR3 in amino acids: CASSVLGGSEQFF. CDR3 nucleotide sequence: TGTGCCAGCAGTGTTTTGGGGGGGAGTGAGCAGTTCTTC.

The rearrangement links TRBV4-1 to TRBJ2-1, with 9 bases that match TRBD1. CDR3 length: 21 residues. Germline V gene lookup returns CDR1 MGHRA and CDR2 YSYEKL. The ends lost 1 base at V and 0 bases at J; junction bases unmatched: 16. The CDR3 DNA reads TGCGCCAGCAGCCAAGTGTCGTTAGGGACAGGGACTTTCAGCTCCTACAATGAGCAGTTCTTC. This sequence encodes CASSQVSLGTGTFSSYNEQFF.

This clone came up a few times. This chain's CDR3 is CASSPLQTGVRSPLHF. Written as DNA, the CDR3 is TGTGCCAGCTCACCACTTCAGACAGGGGTGCGATCACCCCTCCACTTT. The V call is TRBV18, the J call TRBJ1-6, with 8 bases fitting TRBD1. This CDR3 has 16 amino acids. The V gene end was trimmed by 1 base and the J gene end by 10 bases; junction bases not matched to a gene: 9. In germline, CDR1 is KGHSH, CDR2 LQKENI.

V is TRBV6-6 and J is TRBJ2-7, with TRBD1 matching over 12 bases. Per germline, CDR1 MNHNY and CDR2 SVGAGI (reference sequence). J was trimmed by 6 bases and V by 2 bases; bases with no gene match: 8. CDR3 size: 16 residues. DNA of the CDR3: TGTGCCAGCAGTTACGCCGCCGGGACAGGGGGCGGCGAGCAGTACTTC. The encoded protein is CASSYAAGTGGGEQYF.

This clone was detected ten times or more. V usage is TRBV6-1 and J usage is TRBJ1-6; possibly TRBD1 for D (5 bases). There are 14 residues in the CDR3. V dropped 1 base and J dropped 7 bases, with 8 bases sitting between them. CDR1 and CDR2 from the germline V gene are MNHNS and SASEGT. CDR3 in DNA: TGTGCCAGCAGTGAAGAACAGGAGAATTCACCCCTCCACTTT. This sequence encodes CASSEEQENSPLHF.

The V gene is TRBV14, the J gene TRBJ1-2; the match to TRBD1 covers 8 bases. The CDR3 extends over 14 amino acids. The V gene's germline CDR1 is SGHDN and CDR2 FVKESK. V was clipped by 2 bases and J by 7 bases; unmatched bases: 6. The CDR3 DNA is TGTGCCAGCAGCCAACAGGACAGGGTCGGTGGCTACACCTTC. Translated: CASSQQDRVGGYTF.

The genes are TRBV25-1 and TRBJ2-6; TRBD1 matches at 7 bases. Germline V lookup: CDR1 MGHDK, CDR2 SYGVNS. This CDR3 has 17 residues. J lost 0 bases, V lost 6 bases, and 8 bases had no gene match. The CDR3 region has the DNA TGTGCCAGCAGGTCTGACAGGGATTACTCTGGGGCCAACGTCCTGACTTTC. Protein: CASRSDRDYSGANVLTF.

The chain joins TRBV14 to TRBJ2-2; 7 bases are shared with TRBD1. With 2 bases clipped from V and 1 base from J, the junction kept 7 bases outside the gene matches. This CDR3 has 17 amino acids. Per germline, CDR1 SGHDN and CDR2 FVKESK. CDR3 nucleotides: TGTGCCAGCAGCCAACTGGGGACAGCAAGGAACACCGGGGAGCTGTTTTTT. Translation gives CASSQLGTARNTGELFF.